This TCR beta chain is from a study of T cells in Graves' hyperthyroidism and ophthalmopathy (dated by TCRdb to 2018 to 2020). Some background on the complete study: Peripheral blood samples were taken at initial diagnosis, before any treatment was given. The study also compared thyroid tissue and blood T-cell repertoires from a handful of Graves' hyperthyroidism patients. Once sampling was done, hyperthyroidism patients were given methimazole at a starting dose of 30 mg daily, whereas ophthalmopathy patients were given high-dose intravenous methylprednisolone. The 85 to 100 discovery patients were randomly split 7:3 into training and test sets. The paper describes TCR Vbeta CDR3 sequencing of 120 to 150 peripheral blood samples, made up of fewer than 50 ophthalmopathy patients, roughly 72 hyperthyroidism patients and 17 progressor patients. A discovery cohort of approximately 97 patients, about 44 with Graves' ophthalmopathy and 57 with stable Graves' hyperthyroidism, was used to find distinguishing TCR V-J signatures. Whether ophthalmopathy could be predicted prospectively was tested in an independent validation cohort made up of approximately 19 hyperthyroidism patients plus 17 patients who later progressed to ophthalmopathy.

Hyperthyroidism patients were newly diagnosed, with disease duration under 2 months, and aged 18 to 65 years. Patients with uncontrolled infections, other autoimmune diseases, pregnancy or lactation were excluded. Clinical symptoms, serum thyroxine and TRAb, thyroid ultrasound, and orbital computed tomography formed the basis for the diagnoses. For progressor patients, blood was drawn at the first diagnosis of hyperthyroidism, before any ophthalmopathy symptoms had appeared. PBMCs were isolated from about 9 ml of fresh peripheral blood by Ficoll-Paque density gradient centrifugation. Patients classed as progressors first received a Graves' hyperthyroidism diagnosis and then went on to develop ophthalmopathy during follow-up. Trizol reagent was used to extract total RNA, and RNA quality was then checked on an Agilent 2100 Bioanalyzer. What the research found in general, with its limitations: Sample size was not statistically predetermined, and blinding of investigators to group allocation was not performed. In validation, the model predicted progression to ophthalmopathy a median of about 6 months before onset, with approximately 68% sensitivity and roughly 79% specificity. In cross-validation, a model built on a 13 V-J signature told ophthalmopathy apart from stable hyperthyroidism with over 85% sensitivity and about 81% specificity, and in testing the same model reached 80%/75%. Blood samples also contained most of the expanded thyroid clonotypes (frequency above 0.001), which suggests that blood repertoires may reflect thyroid immune responses.

The TCR beta CDR3 regions were amplified from RNA transcripts. The TCR CDR3 was subjected to a first round of RT-PCR using the HTBI primer set and the Qiagen OneStep RT-PCR kit. Libraries were constructed in a second round of multiplex PCR, after which size selection and purification were carried out. Sequencing of the libraries was done on an Illumina HiSeq2000 using paired-end 100 bp reads. Turning to the authors' computational methods: Raw data were processed with SOAPnuke, discarding reads with adapters, uncalled bases, mean Phred below 15, or no exact constant-primer or identifier match. High-quality paired reads were merged using COPE v1.2.5, and each unique nucleotide sequence was defined as a clonotype. MiTCR v1.1 was used to align clonotypes to the IMGT TRBV, TRBD and TRBJ reference segments. The analysis was restricted to V-J combinations with a frequency above 0.0001, which together covered about 99% of the repertoires. A TCS score was defined as the ratio of F50 (clonal expansion) to E x V (chaos), with BLOSUM62-based TCRdist applied between CDR3 peptides within each V-J. Welch's t-statistics and random forest reduced around 510 V-J features to about 13, which were used in a naive Bayes classifier (R e1071). TCRdb reran the public reads through fastp at Q25 and MiXCR, keeping productive beta chains. CDR3 protein duplicates are merged, each entry listing the most common genes and DNA. The V and J calls come from TCRdb's annotation, not from the publication. This sample is represented by 350,000 to 450,000 distinct CDR3 sequences; roughly 15% of them were singletons. Jointly, the top ten make up approximately 30% of the sample.

This clonotype was seen many times. Its antigen is not yet known. No qualities accompany the bases; no much larger clone lies one base away. From its cysteine to its phenylalanine, the CDR3 spans 13 amino acids. Just the 39-base CDR3 DNA is kept, in frame starting at base 1. From the germline V gene, CDR1 is WSHSY and CDR2 is SAAADI. V loses 10 bases, J loses 1 base, and the germline ends lie 13 bases apart. The sequenced sample consisted of blood. This TCR was sampled from a woman aged 25 to 45 with Graves' hyperthyroidism that later progressed to Graves' ophthalmopathy. The chain is assembled from TRBV10-2 and TRBJ1-1, with the D gene not confidently named. The DNA is TGCGCCACCCGGCTTTCAGAGAACACTGAAGCTTTCTTT. This codes for CATRLSENTEAFF.